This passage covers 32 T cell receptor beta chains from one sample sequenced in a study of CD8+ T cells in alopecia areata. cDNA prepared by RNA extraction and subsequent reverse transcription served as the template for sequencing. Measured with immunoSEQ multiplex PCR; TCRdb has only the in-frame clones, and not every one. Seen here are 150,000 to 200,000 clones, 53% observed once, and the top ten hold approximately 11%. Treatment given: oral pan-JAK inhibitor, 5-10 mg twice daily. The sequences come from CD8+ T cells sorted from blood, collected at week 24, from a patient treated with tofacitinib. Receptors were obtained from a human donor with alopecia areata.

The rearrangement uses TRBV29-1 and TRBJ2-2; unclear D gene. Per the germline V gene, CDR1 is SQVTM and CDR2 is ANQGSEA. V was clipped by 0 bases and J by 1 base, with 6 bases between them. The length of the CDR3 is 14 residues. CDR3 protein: CSVEDPRNTGELFF. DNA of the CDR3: TGCAGCGTTGAAGATCCCCGGAACACCGGGGAGCTGTTTTTT.

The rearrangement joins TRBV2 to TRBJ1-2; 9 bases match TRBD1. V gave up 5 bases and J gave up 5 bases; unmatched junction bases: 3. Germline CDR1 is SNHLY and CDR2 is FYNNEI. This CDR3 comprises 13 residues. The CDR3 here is CASSPGQGYGYTF. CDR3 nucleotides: TGTGCCAGCAGTCCGGGACAGGGATATGGCTACACCTTC. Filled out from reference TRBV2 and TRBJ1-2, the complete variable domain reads EPEVTQTPSHQVTQMGQEVILRCVPISNHLYFYWYRQILGQKVEFLVSFYNNEISEKSEIFDDQFSVERPDGSNFTLKIRSTKLEDSAMYFCASSPGQGYGYTFGSGTRLTVV.

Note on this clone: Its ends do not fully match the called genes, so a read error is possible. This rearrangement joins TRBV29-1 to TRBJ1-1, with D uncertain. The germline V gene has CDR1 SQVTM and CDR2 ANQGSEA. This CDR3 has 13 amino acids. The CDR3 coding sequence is TGCAGCGTCGAAGCCAGGCAGAACACTGAAGCTTTCTTT. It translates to CSVEARQNTEAFF.

The CDR3 region is CASEGANYGYTF. The CDR3 DNA sequence: TGTGCCTCGGAGGGAGCTAACTATGGCTACACCTTC. V is TRBV30 and J is TRBJ1-2; no reliable D call. This CDR3 comprises 12 residues. V lost 7 bases and J lost 0, with 9 bases in between. Germline CDR1 GTSNPN, CDR2 SVGIG (reference sequence).

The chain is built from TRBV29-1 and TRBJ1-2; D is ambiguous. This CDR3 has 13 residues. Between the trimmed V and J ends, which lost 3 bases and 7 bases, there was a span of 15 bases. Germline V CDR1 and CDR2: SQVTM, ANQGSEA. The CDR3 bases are TGCAGCGTTGACGAGCCAGGAGCTGGTGGCTACACCTTC. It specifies CSVDEPGAGGYTF.

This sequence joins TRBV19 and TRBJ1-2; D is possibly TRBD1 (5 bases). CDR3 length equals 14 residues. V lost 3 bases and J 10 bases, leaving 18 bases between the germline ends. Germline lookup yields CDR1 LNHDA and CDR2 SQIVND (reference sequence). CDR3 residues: CASSIDLEGEIYTF. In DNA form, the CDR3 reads TGTGCCAGTAGTATTGATTTGGAAGGGGAGATCTACACCTTC.

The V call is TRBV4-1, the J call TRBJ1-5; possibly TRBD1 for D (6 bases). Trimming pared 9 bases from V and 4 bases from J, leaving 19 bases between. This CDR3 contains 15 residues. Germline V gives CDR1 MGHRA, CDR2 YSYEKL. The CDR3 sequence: CASSRGQGGNQPQHF. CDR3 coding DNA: TGCGCCAGTAGCAGGGGCCAGGGTGGGAATCAGCCCCAGCATTTT.

CDR3 DNA sequence: TGTGCCAGCAGTCACGGAAGCGGCTCCTACGAGCAGTACTTC. Translating it yields CASSHGSGSYEQYF. This chain joins TRBV6-6 and TRBJ2-7; a weak D match, TRBD2 (5 bases). Germline-derived CDR1 and CDR2 are MNHNY and SVGAGI (reference sequence). Trimming removed 5 bases from V and 0 bases from J, with 11 bases in between. The CDR3 covers 14 residues.

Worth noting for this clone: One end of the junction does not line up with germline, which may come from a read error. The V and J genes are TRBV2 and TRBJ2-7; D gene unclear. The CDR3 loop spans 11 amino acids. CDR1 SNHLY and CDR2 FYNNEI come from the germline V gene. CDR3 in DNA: TGTGCCAGCAGTGACTCCTCCGAGCAGTACTTC. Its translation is CASSDSSEQYF.

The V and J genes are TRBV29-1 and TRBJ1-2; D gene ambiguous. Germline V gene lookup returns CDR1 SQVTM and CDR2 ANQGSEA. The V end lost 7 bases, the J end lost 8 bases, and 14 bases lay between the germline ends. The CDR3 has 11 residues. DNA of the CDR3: TGCAGCGCTGTGCCCCTTCGGGGCTACACCTTC. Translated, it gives CSAVPLRGYTF.

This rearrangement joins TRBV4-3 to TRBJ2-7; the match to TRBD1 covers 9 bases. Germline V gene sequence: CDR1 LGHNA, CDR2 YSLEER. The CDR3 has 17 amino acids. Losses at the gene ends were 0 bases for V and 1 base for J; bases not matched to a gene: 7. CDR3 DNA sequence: TGCGCCAGCAGCCAAGATTGGGACAGGGACAGATCCTACGAGCAGTACTTC. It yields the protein CASSQDWDRDRSYEQYF.

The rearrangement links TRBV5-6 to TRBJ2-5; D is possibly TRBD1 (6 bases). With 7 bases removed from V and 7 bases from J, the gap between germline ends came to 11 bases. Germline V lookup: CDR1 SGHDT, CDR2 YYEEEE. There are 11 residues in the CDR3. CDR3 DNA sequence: TGTGCCAGCGGATCCAGGGGGACCCAGTACTTC. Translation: CASGSRGTQYF.

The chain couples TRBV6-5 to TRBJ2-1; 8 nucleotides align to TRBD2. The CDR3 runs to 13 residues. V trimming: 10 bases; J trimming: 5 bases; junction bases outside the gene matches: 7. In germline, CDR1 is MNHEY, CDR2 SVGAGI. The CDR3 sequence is CATTLAGNNEQFF. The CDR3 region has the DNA TGTGCCACCACGTTAGCGGGGAACAATGAGCAGTTCTTC.

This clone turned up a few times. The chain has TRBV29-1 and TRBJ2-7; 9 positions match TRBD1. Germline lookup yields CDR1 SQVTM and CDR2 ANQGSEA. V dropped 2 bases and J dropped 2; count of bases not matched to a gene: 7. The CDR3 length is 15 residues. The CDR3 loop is CSVEINRGPPYEQYF. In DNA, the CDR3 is TGCAGCGTTGAAATCAACAGGGGGCCACCCTACGAGCAGTACTTC.

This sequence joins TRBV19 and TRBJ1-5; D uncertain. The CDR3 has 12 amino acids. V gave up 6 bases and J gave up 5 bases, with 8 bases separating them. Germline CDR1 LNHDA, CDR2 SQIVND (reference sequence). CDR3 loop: CASRLRDQPQHF. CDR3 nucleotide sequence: TGTGCCAGTAGGTTAAGAGATCAGCCCCAGCATTTT.

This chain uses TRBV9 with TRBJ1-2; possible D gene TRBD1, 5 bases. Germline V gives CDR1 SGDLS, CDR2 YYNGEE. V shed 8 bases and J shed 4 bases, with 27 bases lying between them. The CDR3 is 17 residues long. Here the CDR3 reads CASKHHDPKTASYGYTF. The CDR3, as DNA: TGTGCCAGTAAACATCATGACCCAAAGACAGCCTCCTATGGCTACACCTTC. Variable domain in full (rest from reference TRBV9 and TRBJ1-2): DSGVTQTPKHLITATGQRVTLRCSPRSGDLSVYWYQQSLDQGLQFLIQYYNGEERAKGNILERFSAQQFPDLHSELNLSSLELGDSALYFCASKHHDPKTASYGYTFGSGTRLTVV.

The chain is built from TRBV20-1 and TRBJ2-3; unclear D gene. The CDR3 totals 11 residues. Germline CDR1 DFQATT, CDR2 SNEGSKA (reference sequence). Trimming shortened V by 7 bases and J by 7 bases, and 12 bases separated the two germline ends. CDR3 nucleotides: TGCAGTGGATTCCCCTTGAATACGCAGTATTTT. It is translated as CSGFPLNTQYF.

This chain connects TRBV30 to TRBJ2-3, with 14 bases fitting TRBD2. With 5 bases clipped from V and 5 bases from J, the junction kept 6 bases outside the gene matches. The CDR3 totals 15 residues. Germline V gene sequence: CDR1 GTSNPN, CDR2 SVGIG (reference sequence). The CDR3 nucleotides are TGTGCCTGGGGGACTAGCGGGGGAGCGGGAGATACGCAGTATTTT. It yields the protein CAWGTSGGAGDTQYF.

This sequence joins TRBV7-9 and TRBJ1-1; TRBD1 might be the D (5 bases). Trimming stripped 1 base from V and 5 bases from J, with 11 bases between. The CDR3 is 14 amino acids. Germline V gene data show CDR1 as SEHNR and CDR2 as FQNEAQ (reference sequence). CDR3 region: CASSLVKGRTEAFF. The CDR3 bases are TGTGCCAGCAGCTTAGTGAAGGGGCGGACTGAAGCTTTCTTT.

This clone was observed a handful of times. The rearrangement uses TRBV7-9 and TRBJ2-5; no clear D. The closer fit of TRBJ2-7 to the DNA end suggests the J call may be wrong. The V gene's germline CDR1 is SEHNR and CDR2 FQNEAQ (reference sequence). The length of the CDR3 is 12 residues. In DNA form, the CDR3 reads TGTGCCAGCAGCTTAGGGGCCTACGAGCAGTACTTC. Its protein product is CASSLGAYEQYF.

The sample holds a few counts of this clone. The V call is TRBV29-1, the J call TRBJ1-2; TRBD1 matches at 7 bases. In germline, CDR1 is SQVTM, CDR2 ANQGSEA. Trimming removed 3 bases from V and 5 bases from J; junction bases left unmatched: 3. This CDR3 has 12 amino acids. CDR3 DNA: TGCAGCGTTGATGACAGGGATTATGGCTACACCTTC. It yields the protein CSVDDRDYGYTF.

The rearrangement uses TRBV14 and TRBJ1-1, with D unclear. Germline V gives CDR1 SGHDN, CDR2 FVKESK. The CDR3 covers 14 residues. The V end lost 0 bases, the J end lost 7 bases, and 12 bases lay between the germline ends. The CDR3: CASSQEQLGVEAFF. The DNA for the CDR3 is TGTGCCAGCAGCCAAGAGCAGCTTGGGGTTGAAGCTTTCTTT. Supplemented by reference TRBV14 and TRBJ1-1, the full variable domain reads EAGVTQFPSHSVIEKGQTVTLRCDPISGHDNLYWYRRVMGKEIKFLLHFVKESKQDESGMPNNRFLAERTGGTYSTLKVQPAELEDSGVYFCASSQEQLGVEAFFGQGTRLTVV.

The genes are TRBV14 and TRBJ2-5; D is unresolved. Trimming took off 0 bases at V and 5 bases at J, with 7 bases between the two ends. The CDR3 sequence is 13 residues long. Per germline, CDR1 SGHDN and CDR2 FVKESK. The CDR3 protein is CASSQEVRETQYF. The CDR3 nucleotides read TGTGCCAGCAGCCAAGAGGTCCGGGAGACCCAGTACTTC.

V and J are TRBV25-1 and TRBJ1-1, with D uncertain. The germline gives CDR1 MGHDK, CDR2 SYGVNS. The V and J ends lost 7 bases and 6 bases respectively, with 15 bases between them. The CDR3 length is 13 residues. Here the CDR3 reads CASIPEGWSEAFF. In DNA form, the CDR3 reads TGTGCCAGCATTCCCGAGGGATGGTCTGAAGCTTTCTTT. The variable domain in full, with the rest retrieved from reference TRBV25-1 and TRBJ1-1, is EADIYQTPRYLVIGTGKKITLECSQTMGHDKMYWYQQDPGMELHLIHYSYGVNSTEKGDLSSESTVSRIRTEHFPLTLESARPSHTSQYLCASIPEGWSEAFFGQGTRLTVV.

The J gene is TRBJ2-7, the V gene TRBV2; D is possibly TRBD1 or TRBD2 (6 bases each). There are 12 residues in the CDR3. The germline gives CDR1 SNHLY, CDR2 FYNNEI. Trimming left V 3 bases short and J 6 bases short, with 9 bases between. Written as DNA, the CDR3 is TGTGCCAGCAGTGATCGGGGGCGCGAGCAGTACTTC. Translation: CASSDRGREQYF.

CDR3 in amino acids: CASSKIPPYEQYF. The CDR3 DNA follows: TGCGCCAGCAGTAAAATTCCGCCGTACGAGCAGTACTTC. The rearrangement uses TRBV23-1 and TRBJ2-7; D is undetermined. TRBV23-1 is sorted into the ORF group, with uncertain function. CDR3 length: 13 residues. The ends were cut back, 5 bases at V and 4 bases at J, with 12 bases in the middle.

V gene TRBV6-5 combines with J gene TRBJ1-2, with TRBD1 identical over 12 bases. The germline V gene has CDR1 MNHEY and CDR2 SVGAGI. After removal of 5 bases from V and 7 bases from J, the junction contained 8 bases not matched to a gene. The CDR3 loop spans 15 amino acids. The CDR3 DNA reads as TGTGCCAGCAGTCTGTCGGGACAGGGGGCGCGTGGCTACACCTTC. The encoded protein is CASSLSGQGARGYTF.

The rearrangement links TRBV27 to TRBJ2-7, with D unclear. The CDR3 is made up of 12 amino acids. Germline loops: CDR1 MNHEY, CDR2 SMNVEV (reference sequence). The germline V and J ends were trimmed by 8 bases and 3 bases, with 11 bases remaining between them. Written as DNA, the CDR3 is TGTGCCAGCGGGCCGAGGCGCTACGAGCAGTACTTC. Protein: CASGPRRYEQYF.

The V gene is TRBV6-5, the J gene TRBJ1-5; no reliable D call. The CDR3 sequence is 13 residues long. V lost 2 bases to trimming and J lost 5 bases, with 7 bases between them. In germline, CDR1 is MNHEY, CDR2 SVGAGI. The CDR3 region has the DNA TGTGCCAGCAGTTACGACAACTATCAGCCCCAGCATTTT. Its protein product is CASSYDNYQPQHF.

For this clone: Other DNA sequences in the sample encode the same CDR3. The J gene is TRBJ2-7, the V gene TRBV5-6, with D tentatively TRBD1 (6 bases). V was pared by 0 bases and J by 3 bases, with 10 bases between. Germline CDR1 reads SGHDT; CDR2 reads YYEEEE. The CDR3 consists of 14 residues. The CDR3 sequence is CASSLGQGNYEQYF. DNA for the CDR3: TGTGCCAGCAGCTTGGGGCAGGGGAACTACGAGCAGTACTTC.

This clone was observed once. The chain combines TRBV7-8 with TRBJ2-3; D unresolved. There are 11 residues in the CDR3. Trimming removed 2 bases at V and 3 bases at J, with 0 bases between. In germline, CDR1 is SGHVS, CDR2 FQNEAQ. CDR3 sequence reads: CASSLTDTQYF. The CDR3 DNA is TGTGCCAGCAGCTTAACAGATACGCAGTATTTT.

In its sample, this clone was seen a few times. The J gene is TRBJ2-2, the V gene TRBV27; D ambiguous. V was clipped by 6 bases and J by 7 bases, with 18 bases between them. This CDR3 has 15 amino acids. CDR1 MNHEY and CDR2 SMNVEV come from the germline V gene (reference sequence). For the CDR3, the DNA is TGTGCCAGCAGCCTGGCGGCAGGTGTTATCGGGGAGCTGTTTTTT. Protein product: CASSLAAGVIGELFF.